This TCR beta chain is drawn from a study of blood T cells in healthy people across ages (dated by TCRdb to between 2014 and 2017). Regarding the research as a whole: In model experiments, template switching captured about one uniquely barcoded TCR beta cDNA molecule for every two T cells. To track age-related changes in TCR beta repertoire diversity, the study relied on deep sequencing normalized with unique cDNA molecular identifiers. The donors were split into four age groups: young (average about 15 years), middle-aged (39), aged (more than 60) and long-lived (roughly 88). To avoid experimental bias, donors of different ages were randomly spread across the sequencing lanes. For two donors (one aged 18 to 30 and one aged 80 or older), the study analyzed two additional independent replicas of 1 million unique cDNA reads from the same blood draw. What the work shows at the level of the full study, not this receptor alone: There was a strong correlation between observed TCR beta diversity and the percentage of naive T cells measured by flow cytometry. As age increased, observed TCR beta diversity per million T cells dropped in a roughly linear way, and a significant reduction was already evident by age about 40. The long-lived group showed more naive CD4+ T cells, fewer expanded clones and increased TCR diversity than the aged group, suggesting age selection. Estimates of total diversity based on one million sequenced T cells were regarded as lower bounds and as underestimates. Because donor CMV infection status was unknown, age-related changes in expanded clonotypes were potentially confounded. Bulk unsorted PBMC profiling prevented conclusive comparison of naive and antigen-experienced compartments.

V is cut by 7 bases and J by 1 base, and the space between the germline ends is 7 bases. The germline V gene (reference sequence) specifies MNHNY as CDR1 and SVGAGI as CDR2. Its CDR3 holds 12 amino acids, cysteine through phenylalanine. The read is trimmed to its CDR3 DNA, 36 bases read in frame from base 1. Turning to this clonotype: This clone's antigen is unknown. No much larger clone is present one base from it, and per-base qualities are unavailable.

Library preparation employed 5' RACE. Instrument used: Illumina HiSeq 2500. A second PCR of about 6 to 12 cycles was run with a J-beta primer mix and a sample-barcoded 5' primer. A unique molecular identifier was introduced onto each TCR beta cDNA molecule by a template-switch 5' adaptor carrying 12 random nucleotides. Each sample yielded at least 2.5 million CDR3-containing paired-end reads. First-strand cDNA synthesis was performed from all RNA using the Mint cDNA synthesis kit, with priming by a TRBC-specific oligonucleotide. Following uracil-DNA glycosylase treatment, a first 18-cycle PCR with universal primers M1SS and BC2_uni_R was performed on all cDNA. For the original study's pipeline: For normalization, 1 million high-quality reads, each with a distinct molecular identifier, were randomly selected from each sample. Instead of being binned into consensus sequences, reads with shared molecular identifiers were discarded. MiTCR, run with a Q25 quality threshold and the strictest error-elimination algorithm, handled CDR3 identification, clonotype clustering and error correction. Lower-bound total TCR beta diversity was estimated with a nonparametric unseen species model using Euler transformation. TCRdb cleaned the public reads at Q25 with fastp, built clones with MiXCR and kept in-frame beta chains. Under each unique CDR3 protein, matching rows form one entry showing the most common genes and DNA. The V and J calls come from TCRdb's annotation, not from the publication. This sample is represented by 2 million or so distinct CDR3 sequences; just under 50% of them were singletons. Of the sample, 2.1% is held by the ten largest clones.

The approximately 40 donors, aged about 6 to 95 years, were systemically healthy Caucasian individuals from Russia. Approximately 9.3 milliliters of peripheral blood were collected from each donor into EDTA-treated Vacutainer tubes. Ficoll-Paque density-gradient centrifugation was used to isolate PBMCs, with at least 6.5 million per sample. Trizol reagent was used to extract total RNA from PBMCs, with at least 6 micrograms per sample. The percentages of naive CD45RAhigh/CD27high T cells were determined by flow cytometry on a PBMC aliquot from every donor. Sequenced input: blood. The receptor's source is a middle-aged woman in good health. The chain links TRBV6-6 with TRBJ1-2; a tentative D match to TRBD1 spans 6 bases. DNA sequence: TGTGCCAGCATACAGGGTAACTATGGCTACACCTTC. It codes for CASIQGNYGYTF.